The present entry profiles one TCR beta chain with its context. As yet, its antigen is unknown. This sample was taken from a study of T cell repertoires in cytomegalovirus infection. Germline V lookup: CDR1 SNHLY, CDR2 FYNNEI. This CDR3 is 15 amino acids long. V gave up 3 bases and J gave up 1 base, with 9 bases separating them. MiXCR, applied by TCRdb to the reads, yields one record per CDR3 protein. The sample lists about 330,000 distinct CDR3 sequences, about a third seen once, with approximately 13% in the top ten. Broader study findings: Identification of carriers of CMV plus the relevant HLA was achieved through cumulative public TCR beta family frequency. Dominant in the ex vivo response were TCR beta clonotypes restricted by HLA-C and specific for CMV.

This sample comprised cultured PBMCs, obtained from culture after CMV antigen stimulation. The chain joins TRBV2 to TRBJ1-4; D not certain. The clonotype originates from a human donor in good health (CMV status not recorded). Some clones in this sample may be carry-over from other donors' samples. CDR3 bases: TGTGCCAGCAGTGAGAGAGGCATAACTAATGAAAAACTGTTTTTT. Amino acids: CASSERGITNEKLFF.